Below are 2 T cell receptor beta chains sequenced from a single sample in a study of T cell changes during pregnancy in multiple sclerosis (dated by TCRdb to between 2018 and 2020). The library was produced with the immunoSEQ multiplex PCR assay. As stored in TCRdb, this immuneACCESS dataset retains in-frame rearrangements with V and J assigned. A fraction of the clones does not appear; measured against another copy, unresolved V genes explain less than half of the discrepancy, and the remainder lacks a known reason. The sample table contains around 69,000 clones; only one count was recorded for under 95% of them. The ten largest clones take up 1.4% of the sample. The material was peripheral blood, obtained in the third trimester of pregnancy. The receptors come from a female donor with multiple sclerosis, enrolled in a pregnancy study.

This chain connects TRBV7-2 to TRBJ1-5; 8 bases line up with TRBD1. V trimming: 4 bases; J trimming: 2 bases; junction bases outside the gene matches: 7. Per the germline V gene, CDR1 is SGHTA and CDR2 is FQGNSA. This CDR3 is 16 amino acids long. The CDR3 here is CASSSKGGQGNQPQHF. CDR3 in DNA: TGTGCCAGCAGCTCCAAGGGGGGACAGGGCAATCAGCCCCAGCATTTT.

V gene TRBV25-1 combines with J gene TRBJ2-1; D gene uncertain. The CDR3 has 11 residues. CDR1 and CDR2 (germline): MGHDK, SYGVNS. V shed 1 base and J shed 13 bases, with 8 bases lying between them. CDR3 nucleotide sequence: TGTGCCAGCAGTGAATTTGGCGGTCAGTTCTTC. This gives the protein CASSEFGGQFF.